The 10 T cell receptor beta chains below come from one sample, sequenced in a study of cytomegalovirus exposure and HLA in healthy donors (TCRdb year 2017). The library was produced with the immunoSEQ multiplex PCR assay. For the multiplex PCR, a mixture combining 60 forward primers for TCR Vbeta segments and 13 reverse primers for TCR Jbeta segments was used. The clones in this table, taken by TCRdb from immuneACCESS, are in-frame only. Not every clone is retained; where verified, under half of the shortfall comes from an unresolved V gene, and the cause of the rest is unknown. Present in this sample are 100,000 to 150,000 clones, 84% of which were seen just once. The ten largest account for 2.5% to 3.5% of the sample. The sequenced material came from PBMCs. Receptors were obtained from a woman in her late teens or twenties in good health and CMV-seropositive.

V usage is TRBV27 and J usage is TRBJ2-1, with 13 bases lining up with TRBD2. Germline CDR1 is MNHEY and CDR2 is SMNVEV (reference sequence). The CDR3 runs 14 residues. V was clipped by 6 bases and J by 8 bases; unmatched bases: 4. CDR3 in DNA: TGTGCCAGCAGACTAGCGGGGGGGCCTTATGAGCAGTTCTTC. Residues: CASRLAGGPYEQFF.

V is TRBV6-1 and J is TRBJ2-1; the D is unclear. The ends were cut back, 6 bases at V and 4 bases at J, with 10 bases in the middle. The CDR3 is 13 residues long. CDR1 is MNHNS and CDR2 is SASEGT in the germline V gene. The CDR3, as DNA: TGTGCCAGCAGAGTAACACATTACAATGAGCAGTTCTTC. As protein: CASRVTHYNEQFF.

V and J are TRBV10-1 and TRBJ1-1; D gene ambiguous. Trimming pared 0 bases from V and 3 bases from J, leaving 11 bases between. The germline V gene encodes CDR1 WNHNN and CDR2 SYGVQD (reference sequence). The CDR3 contains 15 residues. CDR3 DNA sequence: TGCGCCAGCAGTGAGTCCTTGAGCGCCTACACTGAAGCTTTCTTT. Residues: CASSESLSAYTEAFF.

The rearrangement uses TRBV2 and TRBJ1-2, with TRBD1 matching over 8 bases. Trimming removed 5 bases from V and 3 bases from J; junction bases left unmatched: 2. Germline loops: CDR1 SNHLY, CDR2 FYNNEI. The length of the CDR3 is 13 residues. The DNA for the CDR3 is TGTGCCAGCAGTCCAGGGGGCGACTATGGCTACACCTTC. This encodes CASSPGGDYGYTF.

The chain recombines TRBV30 with TRBJ1-5; maybe TRBD1 (5 bases). Trimming removed 2 bases from V and 2 bases from J, with 19 bases in between. This CDR3 contains 17 residues. Looked up from germline, CDR1 is GTSNPN and CDR2 is SVGIG (reference sequence). CDR3 nucleotides: TGTGCCTGGAGTCCCTCGGGGGGGAGTTGGGGCAATCAGCCCCAGCATTTT. The encoded protein is CAWSPSGGSWGNQPQHF.

The chain uses TRBV28 and TRBJ2-5; tentative D call: TRBD2 (6 bases). Germline CDR1 reads MDHEN; CDR2 reads SYDVKM. CDR3 length: 14 residues. Trimming stripped 6 bases from V and 2 bases from J, with 13 bases between. The CDR3 here is CASSRGIRQETQYF. CDR3 DNA: TGTGCCAGCAGCCGGGGGATAAGACAAGAGACCCAGTACTTC.

The V gene is TRBV11-2, the J gene TRBJ1-2; tentative D call: TRBD1 (5 bases). V lost 0 bases and J 0 bases, leaving 17 bases between the germline ends. CDR1 SGHAT and CDR2 FQNNGV come from the germline V gene. This CDR3 has 18 amino acids. CDR3 nucleotides: TGTGCCAGCAGCTTAGACTCAAAAGGGGCCCTAGCTAACTATGGCTACACCTTC. This gives the protein CASSLDSKGALANYGYTF. The whole variable domain, filled in from reference TRBV11-2 and TRBJ1-2, reads EAGVAQSPRYKIIEKRQSVAFWCNPISGHATLYWYQQILGQGPKLLIQFQNNGVVDDSQLPKDRFSAERLKGVDSTLKIQPAKLEDSAVYLCASSLDSKGALANYGYTFGSGTRLTVV.

V gene TRBV5-4 combines with J gene TRBJ2-3; 7 nucleotides line up with TRBD2. This CDR3 is 13 amino acids long. The V and J ends lost 0 bases and 5 bases, in that order; junction bases with no gene match: 0. CDR1 SGHNT and CDR2 YYREEE come from the germline V gene (reference sequence). CDR3 region: CASSLAGGDTQYF. CDR3 bases: TGTGCCAGCAGCTTGGCGGGGGGAGATACGCAGTATTTT.

The chain has TRBV4-1 and TRBJ1-4; D is undetermined. V gave up 0 bases and J gave up 7 bases, with 3 bases separating them. This CDR3 is built from 12 residues. Germline CDR1 and CDR2: MGHRA and YSYEKL. CDR3 region: CASSQDSEKLFF. The CDR3 DNA reads TGCGCCAGCAGCCAAGACAGTGAAAAACTGTTTTTT.

The rearrangement links TRBV6-5 to TRBJ1-1; a weak D match, TRBD1 (6 bases). V was clipped by 10 bases and J by 1 base, with 10 bases between them. The CDR3 runs 12 residues. Germline CDR1 is MNHEY and CDR2 is SVGAGI. The CDR3 DNA is TGTGCCACCGCGACAGGGAACACTGAAGCTTTCTTT. Amino acids: CATATGNTEAFF.